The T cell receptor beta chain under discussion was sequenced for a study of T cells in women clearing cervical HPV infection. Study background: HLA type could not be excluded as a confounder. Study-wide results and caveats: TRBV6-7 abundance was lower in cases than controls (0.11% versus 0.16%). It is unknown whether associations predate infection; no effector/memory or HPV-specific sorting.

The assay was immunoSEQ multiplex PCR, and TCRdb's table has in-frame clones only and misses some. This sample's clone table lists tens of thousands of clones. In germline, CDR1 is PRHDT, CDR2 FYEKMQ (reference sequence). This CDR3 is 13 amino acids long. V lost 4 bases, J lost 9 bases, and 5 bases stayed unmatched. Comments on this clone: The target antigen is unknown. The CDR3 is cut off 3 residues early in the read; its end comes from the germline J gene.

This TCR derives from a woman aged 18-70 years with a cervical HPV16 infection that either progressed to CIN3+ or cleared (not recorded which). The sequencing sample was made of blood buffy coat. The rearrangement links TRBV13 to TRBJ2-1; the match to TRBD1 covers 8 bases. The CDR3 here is CASSWDRSGEQFF. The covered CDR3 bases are TGTGCCAGCAGCTGGGACAGGTCCGGTGAG.